The 13 T cell receptor beta chains listed next were all sequenced from one sample in a study of T-cell memory formation after mild COVID-19. TCRdb reprocessed the 5' RACE reads with MiXCR, giving one entry per CDR3 protein. The repertoire holds around 250,000 distinct CDR3 sequences, with 16% as singletons. Sequencing used PBMCs or a T cell subset sorted from them (not recorded which). The receptors here all came from a man between 18 and 29 years old who had mild COVID-19 (a few samples of this study predate the infection). Cell type and time point are not known.

This clonotype was seen repeatedly, ten times or more. V usage is TRBV6-5 and J usage is TRBJ2-3; D call uncertain. CDR1 is MNHEY, CDR2 SVGAGI, per germline. Trimming left V 2 bases short and J 0 bases short, with 3 bases between. The CDR3 spans 13 residues. This CDR3 reads CASSYHSTDTQYF. Written as DNA, the CDR3 is TGTGCCAGCAGTTACCACAGCACAGATACGCAGTATTTT.

In this sample, this clonotype turned up a few times. The rearrangement links TRBV20-1 to TRBJ2-3, with a possible D match to TRBD2 (5 bases). V lost 5 bases, J lost 0 bases, and 15 bases lay in between. This CDR3 contains 15 residues. The germline V gene encodes CDR1 DFQATT and CDR2 SNEGSKA (reference sequence). The CDR3 sequence is CSAPQTTLSTDTQYF. CDR3 sequence (DNA): TGCAGTGCTCCCCAGACTACTTTAAGCACAGATACGCAGTATTTT.

The rearrangement links TRBV7-2 to TRBJ2-2; possibly TRBD1 or TRBD2 for D (7 bases each). Trimming left V 5 bases short and J 7 bases short, with 14 bases between. The CDR3 is made up of 14 amino acids. Germline CDR1 is SGHTA and CDR2 is FQGNSA. The CDR3: CASSRPGGGGELFF. CDR3 coding DNA: TGTGCCAGCAGCCGACCAGGGGGGGGCGGGGAGCTGTTTTTT.

This clonotype was seen just once. The J gene is TRBJ1-5, the V gene TRBV29-1, with D unresolved. Germline V gene sequence: CDR1 SQVTM, CDR2 ANQGSEA. V gave up 4 bases and J gave up 3 bases, with 13 bases separating them. The CDR3 sequence is 14 residues long. CDR3 in amino acids: CSVAEGNANQPQHF. As DNA, the CDR3 is TGCAGCGTTGCCGAGGGAAACGCCAATCAGCCCCAGCATTTT.

This clonotype was counted a few times. The genes are TRBV12-3 or TRBV12-4 and TRBJ2-2; TRBD1 matches 8 bases. J was trimmed by 8 bases and V by 6 bases; bases with no gene match: 5. The CDR3 runs 13 residues. CDR3 nucleotide sequence: TGTGCCAGCAGATTGACAGGGGCGGGGGAGCTGTTTTTT. Its translation: CASRLTGAGELFF.

This clonotype was seen a few times. The chain has TRBV21-1 and TRBJ2-2. TRBV21-1 is a listed pseudogene. The CDR3 is 14 residues long. In nucleotides, the CDR3 is TGTGCCAGCAGCACTCCGTGGTCCACCGGGGAGCTGTTTTTT. Protein product: CASSTPWSTGELFF.

This clonotype was seen at least ten times. V gene TRBV11-2 combines with J gene TRBJ2-1, with 11 bases identical to TRBD1. The V gene's germline CDR1 is SGHAT and CDR2 FQNNGV. The CDR3 has 13 residues. The V and J ends lost 4 bases and 9 bases, in that order; junction bases with no gene match: 2. The CDR3 region has the DNA TGTGCCAGCAGCTCGGGACAGGGGGTTGAGCAGTTCTTC. Translating it yields CASSSGQGVEQFF.

CDR3 residues: CASSYGLWKTQYF. As DNA, the CDR3 is TGTGCCAGCAGTTACGGTCTTTGGAAGACCCAGTACTTC. The chain has TRBV12-3 or TRBV12-4 and TRBJ2-5; D not resolved. The V end was cut by 4 bases, the J end by 6 bases, with 12 bases between. CDR3 size: 13 residues.

The V call is TRBV7-2, the J call TRBJ2-3, with D perhaps TRBD1 (6 bases). This CDR3 spans 13 amino acids. V was pared by 6 bases and J by 8 bases, with 15 bases between. The V gene's germline CDR1 is SGHTA and CDR2 FQGNSA. The CDR3 coding sequence is TGTGCCAGCAGTCGACAGGCCCGGGCTACGCAGTATTTT. It codes for CASSRQARATQYF.

This clonotype has only a few counts. The chain joins TRBV4-3 to TRBJ2-1, with 7 positions matching TRBD1. V lost 1 base to trimming and J lost 2 bases; unmatched junction nucleotides: 5. This CDR3 is built from 16 residues. Looked up from germline, CDR1 is LGHNA and CDR2 is YSLEER. The CDR3 sequence: CASSQGTTGAYNEQFF. The CDR3 DNA reads TGCGCCAGCAGCCAAGGAACTACAGGGGCCTACAATGAGCAGTTCTTC.

V gene TRBV20-1 combines with J gene TRBJ1-6, with a weak D call TRBD1 (5 bases). The CDR3 has 18 residues. V was trimmed by 2 bases and J by 0 bases, leaving 17 bases between them. Germline CDR1 is DFQATT and CDR2 is SNEGSKA (reference sequence). CDR3 nucleotide sequence: TGCAGTGCTAGAACGCGGCAGGGAACCAGCTCCTATAATTCACCCCTCCACTTT. Its translation is CSARTRQGTSSYNSPLHF.

This clonotype was counted a few times. This chain joins TRBV7-9 and TRBJ1-2; 9 bases fit TRBD1. Germline CDR1 reads SEHNR; CDR2 reads FQNEAQ (reference sequence). Germline trimming cut 5 bases from V and 7 bases from J; bases unmatched to any gene: 11. The CDR3 sequence is 15 residues long. The CDR3 is CASSQTYGTGFGYTF. The CDR3 nucleotides are TGTGCCAGCAGCCAGACCTATGGGACAGGGTTTGGCTACACCTTC. Full variable domain (remainder filled in from reference TRBV7-9 and TRBJ1-2): DTGVSQNPRHKITKRGQNVTFRCDPISEHNRLYWYRQTLGQGPEFLTYFQNEAQLEKSRLLSDRFSAERPKGSFSTLEIQRTEQGDSAMYLCASSQTYGTGFGYTFGSGTRLTVV.

Remarks on this clonotype: The germline gene is not matched at one end of the junction; a read error may be the cause. V and J are TRBV5-1 and TRBJ2-2; perhaps TRBD2 as D (5 bases). Germline V CDR1 and CDR2: SGHRS, YFSETQ. This CDR3 comprises 14 residues. CDR3 coding DNA: TGCGCCAGCAGCTTAGACGCGAACACCGGGGAGCTCTTTTTT. It translates to CASSLDANTGELFF.